This T cell receptor (beta chain) was captured in a study of T cells in Graves' hyperthyroidism and ophthalmopathy (dated by TCRdb to the late 2010s). About the full investigation: Peripheral blood samples were taken at initial diagnosis, before any treatment was given. The paper reports TCR Vbeta CDR3 sequencing of 140 or so peripheral blood samples: approximately 41 ophthalmopathy, 75 to 80 hyperthyroidism and some 17 progressor patients. In about 6 Graves' hyperthyroidism patients, the study also compared T-cell repertoires from thyroid tissue with T-cell repertoires from blood. The 95 to 100 discovery patients were divided at random into training and test sets in a 7:3 ratio. Prospective prediction of ophthalmopathy was tested in an independent validation cohort consisting of roughly 20 hyperthyroidism patients and more than 15 patients who later progressed to ophthalmopathy. To identify distinguishing TCR V-J signatures, a discovery cohort of 100 or so patients was used, comprising some 45 with Graves' ophthalmopathy and 57 with stable Graves' hyperthyroidism. After sampling, hyperthyroidism patients received methimazole starting at 30 mg daily, and ophthalmopathy patients received high-dose intravenous methylprednisolone. Broad study findings and their caveats: Sample size was not statistically predetermined, and blinding of investigators to group allocation was not performed. During validation, the model predicted progression to ophthalmopathy a median of approximately 6.5 months ahead of onset, with more than 60% sensitivity and more than 72% specificity. Blood samples also contained most of the expanded thyroid clonotypes (frequency above 0.001), which suggests that blood repertoires may reflect thyroid immune responses. In cross-validation, a model built on a 13 V-J signature told ophthalmopathy apart from stable hyperthyroidism with over 85% sensitivity and roughly 81% specificity, and in testing the same model reached 80%/75%.

CDR1 DFQATT and CDR2 SNEGSKA were looked up in the germline V gene (reference sequence). The CDR3 spans 13 residues, from the cysteine through the phenylalanine. Solely the CDR3 DNA is kept, with 39 bases framed from the first base. The TCR beta CDR3 regions were amplified from RNA transcripts. A first-round RT-PCR of the TCR CDR3 used the HTBI primer set with the Qiagen OneStep RT-PCR kit. Libraries were constructed in a second round of multiplex PCR, after which size selection and purification were carried out. Libraries were sequenced paired-end with 100 bp reads on an Illumina HiSeq2000. Per the authors' processing: SOAPnuke was used to process the raw data, with reads discarded if the reads contained adapters or uncalled bases, had a mean Phred below 15, or lacked an exact constant-primer or identifier match. High-quality paired reads were merged using COPE v1.2.5, and each unique nucleotide sequence was defined as a clonotype. Clonotypes were aligned to IMGT TRBV, TRBD and TRBJ reference segments using MiTCR v1.1. The analysis was restricted to V-J combinations with a frequency above 0.0001, which together covered roughly 99% of the repertoires. A TCS score was defined as the ratio of F50 (clonal expansion) to E x V (chaos), with BLOSUM62-based TCRdist applied between CDR3 peptides within each V-J. Welch's t-statistics and random forest reduced 514 V-J features to 13, which were used in a naive Bayes classifier (R e1071). TCRdb reprocessing: public reads trimmed at Q25 with fastp, clones called with MiXCR, in-frame beta chains kept. CDR3 protein duplicates are merged, each entry listing the most common genes and DNA. The V and J calls follow TCRdb's processing rather than the paper's. The sample table contains about 520,000 distinct CDR3 sequences; only one count was recorded for roughly a quarter of them. The ten top clones hold 11% of the sample.

In the ophthalmopathy patients, disease was moderately to severely active, with a Clinical Activity Score of 3 or more, a NOSPECS grade of 4 or more, and a duration of less than 3 months. Exclusion was applied to patients with uncontrolled infections, other autoimmune diseases, pregnancy or lactation. Diagnoses relied on clinical symptoms, serum thyroxine and TRAb, thyroid ultrasound and orbital computed tomography. PBMCs were separated from under 12 ml of fresh peripheral blood using Ficoll-Paque density gradient centrifugation. Trizol reagent was used to extract total RNA, and RNA quality was then checked on an Agilent 2100 Bioanalyzer. Remarks on this clonotype: This clone's antigen is unknown. No base qualities exist here, and no much larger clone lies one base off it.

Specimen: blood. The receptor was derived from a woman in her thirties with Graves' ophthalmopathy. The V and J genes are TRBV20-1 and TRBJ2-2, with 10 bases matching TRBD2. The CDR3 region reads CRASSGGGGELFF. The nucleotide sequence reads as follows: TGCAGGGCGTCCAGCGGGGGGGGCGGGGAGCTGTTTTTT.